Below are 31 T cell receptor beta chains sequenced from a single sample in a study of a mutant IDH1 vaccine in newly diagnosed glioma. Indicated time point: week 35, safety follow-up. Doses of 300 ug of mutant IDH1 20-mer peptide were given with topical imiquimod. Sequencing used immunoSEQ multiplex PCR; TCRdb keeps in-frame clones, though not all of them. The sample has about 26,000 clones, over 65% seen once. No antigen is known for these receptors. Source: PBMCs, taken from a glioma patient whose treatment included an IDH1 peptide vaccine. Receptors were obtained from a man aged 30 to 39 with glioma.

A note on this clone: Other nucleotide sequences from this sample produce the same CDR3. CDR3 in amino acids: CASSNMNTEAFF. CDR3 sequence (DNA): TGTGCCAGTAGTAATATGAACACTGAAGCTTTCTTT. J is TRBJ1-1 and V is TRBV6-6; D is undetermined. Germline lookup yields CDR1 MNHNY and CDR2 SVGAGI (reference sequence). The CDR3 is 12 residues long. Trimming pared 9 bases from V and 0 bases from J, leaving 8 bases between.

The chain uses TRBV5-1 and TRBJ2-1; 7 positions match TRBD1. Germline V gene sequence: CDR1 SGHRS, CDR2 YFSETQ. The CDR3 runs 13 residues. Losses at the gene ends were 0 bases for V and 10 bases for J; bases not matched to a gene: 4. CDR3 nucleotides: TGCGCCAGCAGCTTGGGAACAGGGGAAGAGCAGTTCTTC. It codes for CASSLGTGEEQFF.

The rearrangement joins TRBV14 to TRBJ1-6, with D uncertain. V was clipped by 4 bases and J by 10 bases, with 8 bases between them. CDR1 SGHDN and CDR2 FVKESK come from the germline V gene. The CDR3 runs 12 residues. The CDR3 nucleotides are TGTGCCAGCAGCCCGGGAGCCTCACCCCTCCACTTT. Residues: CASSPGASPLHF.

The chain joins TRBV2 to TRBJ1-6; D remains unclear. Trimming removed 6 bases from V and 2 bases from J, with 17 bases in between. The CDR3 runs 17 residues. Germline V gene data show CDR1 as SNHLY and CDR2 as FYNNEI. The CDR3 DNA follows: TGTGCCAGCAGGGGGTCAGGTCCGCTCCCCTATAATTCACCCCTCCACTTT. It encodes CASRGSGPLPYNSPLHF. Using reference TRBV2 and TRBJ1-6 for the parts outside the CDR3, the full variable domain is EPEVTQTPSHQVTQMGQEVILRCVPISNHLYFYWYRQILGQKVEFLVSFYNNEISEKSEIFDDQFSVERPDGSNFTLKIRSTKLEDSAMYFCASRGSGPLPYNSPLHFGNGTRLTVT.

Here the CDR3 reads CASSLVGANEQYF. CDR3 DNA sequence: TGCGCCAGCAGCTTGGTCGGCGCTAACGAGCAGTACTTC. The chain employs TRBV5-1 and TRBJ2-7, with unresolved D. Looked up from germline, CDR1 is SGHRS and CDR2 is YFSETQ. V lost 0 bases to trimming and J lost 5 bases, with 9 bases between them. CDR3 length: 13 residues.

The chain is built from TRBV19 and TRBJ1-5; D is undetermined. The length of the CDR3 is 14 residues. CDR1 is LNHDA, CDR2 SQIVND, per germline (reference sequence). V lost 5 bases and J lost 1, with 9 bases in between. In nucleotides, the CDR3 is TGTGCCAGTAGTTCGGCAGCAAGCAATCAGCCCCAGCATTTT. This translates into CASSSAASNQPQHF.

The genes are TRBV7-9 and TRBJ2-1; 10 nucleotides match TRBD1. Germline loops: CDR1 SEHNR, CDR2 FQNEAQ (reference sequence). V lost 5 bases, J lost 5 bases, and 12 bases stayed unmatched. The CDR3 runs to 17 residues. CDR3 loop: CASSGGAGTGADNEQFF. CDR3 nucleotides: TGTGCCAGCAGCGGAGGAGCTGGGACAGGGGCTGACAATGAGCAGTTCTTC.

This sequence joins TRBV2 and TRBJ2-7; no definite D call. Germline V CDR1 and CDR2: SNHLY, FYNNEI. Trimming shortened V by 6 bases and J by 7 bases, and 13 bases separated the two germline ends. The CDR3 is 12 residues long. The CDR3 coding sequence is TGTGCCAGCAGGTCAGGCGTGGGGGAGCAGTACTTC. It is translated as CASRSGVGEQYF.

The chain links TRBV10-3 to TRBJ1-2; D not resolved. CDR3 size: 10 residues. The V and J ends lost 6 bases and 8 bases respectively, with 7 bases between them. The germline V gene has CDR1 ENHRY and CDR2 SYGVKD. This CDR3 reads CAISDQGYTF. Here the CDR3 DNA reads TGTGCCATCAGCGACCAGGGCTACACCTTC.

The chain recombines TRBV27 with TRBJ1-4; a possible D gene is TRBD1 (5 bases). The CDR3 is 16 amino acids. Trimming took 5 bases from V and 2 from J, leaving 15 bases between them. Looked up from germline, CDR1 is MNHEY and CDR2 is SMNVEV (reference sequence). The CDR3 is CASSPGVWGTNEKLFF. The DNA of the CDR3 is TGTGCCAGCAGTCCAGGAGTTTGGGGGACTAATGAAAAACTGTTTTTT.

This clone came up once. V and J are TRBV5-1 and TRBJ2-7; maybe TRBD1 (6 bases). The germline CDR1 and CDR2 sequences are SGHRS and YFSETQ. The V end lost 2 bases, the J end lost 0 bases, and 18 bases lay between the germline ends. There are 17 residues in the CDR3. CDR3 sequence: CASSLGGLGRNSYEQYF. Here the CDR3 DNA reads TGCGCCAGCAGCTTAGGGGGTCTCGGACGCAACTCCTACGAGCAGTACTTC.

V and J are TRBV30 and TRBJ1-1, with a weak D call TRBD1 (6 bases). V was cut by 3 bases and J by 6 bases, with 17 bases left in between. The CDR3 has 14 residues. The germline gives CDR1 GTSNPN, CDR2 SVGIG (reference sequence). The CDR3 sequence is CAWRTKGGRAEAFF. The CDR3 DNA sequence: TGTGCCTGGAGGACCAAGGGGGGTCGGGCTGAAGCTTTCTTT.

The chain employs TRBV10-3 and TRBJ2-7; 7 nucleotides agree with TRBD1. The CDR3 is made up of 13 amino acids. J was trimmed by 6 bases and V by 7 bases; bases with no gene match: 9. CDR1 ENHRY and CDR2 SYGVKD come from the germline V gene. This CDR3 is CAIKGQPPFEQYF. CDR3 DNA: TGTGCCATCAAGGGACAGCCACCTTTCGAGCAGTACTTC.

V and J are TRBV29-1 and TRBJ1-1, with D unclear. This CDR3 has 13 residues. V was cut by 3 bases and J by 1 base, with 9 bases left in between. Germline V gives CDR1 SQVTM, CDR2 ANQGSEA. In DNA form, the CDR3 reads TGCAGCGTTGAGGGCGGGGAGAACACTGAAGCTTTCTTT. This gives the protein CSVEGGENTEAFF.

The chain joins TRBV19 to TRBJ2-7; 8 bases match TRBD1. Trimming cost V 6 bases and J 0 bases; bases outside gene matches: 7. The CDR3 runs 15 residues. Germline V gene lookup returns CDR1 LNHDA and CDR2 SQIVND (reference sequence). The CDR3 is CASSRSTGVSYEQYF. CDR3 DNA sequence: TGTGCCAGTAGCCGATCGACAGGGGTCTCCTACGAGCAGTACTTC.

The chain recombines TRBV10-3 with TRBJ1-2; D might be TRBD1 (5 bases). The CDR3 is 15 residues long. Trimming pared 3 bases from V and 2 bases from J, leaving 13 bases between. CDR1 is ENHRY, CDR2 SYGVKD, per germline. Here the CDR3 DNA reads TGTGCCATCAGTGAAGCAGGGACGGCGAACTATGGCTACACCTTC. The encoded protein is CAISEAGTANYGYTF.

The chain combines TRBV10-1 with TRBJ1-1; 7 bases line up with TRBD1. With V trimmed by 6 bases and J by 5 bases, 9 bases remained unmatched. This CDR3 region has 14 residues. Germline-derived CDR1 and CDR2 are WNHNN and SYGVQD (reference sequence). The CDR3, as DNA: TGCGCCAGCAGACGACAGGGTTGGTATACTGAAGCTTTCTTT. As protein: CASRRQGWYTEAFF.

This sequence joins TRBV5-1 and TRBJ2-2; no clear D. V lost 1 base to trimming and J lost 6 bases, with 7 bases between them. Germline V CDR1 and CDR2: SGHRS, YFSETQ. There are 13 residues in the CDR3. CDR3 in amino acids: CASSLLGAGELFF. The CDR3, as DNA: TGCGCCAGCAGCTTGCTTGGGGCCGGGGAGCTGTTTTTT.

The rearrangement uses TRBV30 and TRBJ2-5; 8 nucleotides align to TRBD2. Germline V gene data show CDR1 as GTSNPN and CDR2 as SVGIG (reference sequence). CDR3 length: 14 amino acids. The V gene end was trimmed by 4 bases and the J gene end by 4 bases; junction bases not matched to a gene: 8. CDR3 coding DNA: TGTGCCTGGACCCAGCGGGGGCTGGTAGAGACCCAGTACTTC. Translation gives CAWTQRGLVETQYF.

This clone was found a few times. The chain is built from TRBV19 and TRBJ1-5; 10 positions agree with TRBD1. V lost 4 bases, J lost 3 bases, and 6 bases stayed unmatched. Germline lookup yields CDR1 LNHDA and CDR2 SQIVND (reference sequence). The CDR3 spans 16 residues. CDR3 amino acids: CASSTRTGGFNQPQHF. The CDR3 coding sequence is TGTGCCAGTAGTACCCGGACAGGGGGTTTCAATCAGCCCCAGCATTTT. Filled out from reference TRBV19 and TRBJ1-5, the complete variable domain reads DGGITQSPKYLFRKEGQNVTLSCEQNLNHDAMYWYRQDPGQGLRLIYYSQIVNDFQKGDIAEGYSVSREKKESFPLTVTSAQKNPTAFYLCASSTRTGGFNQPQHFGDGTRLSIL.

This clone was seen only once. The chain carries TRBV7-2 and TRBJ2-7; 8 bases line up with TRBD1. Germline trimming cut 4 bases from V and 0 bases from J; bases unmatched to any gene: 8. Germline V gene lookup returns CDR1 SGHTA and CDR2 FQGNSA. The length of the CDR3 is 16 residues. CDR3 region: CASSSRDRTNSYEQYF. As DNA, the CDR3 is TGTGCCAGCAGCTCAAGGGACAGGACAAACTCCTACGAGCAGTACTTC.

Points on this clone: At the DNA level, this CDR3 is encoded by other sequences in the same sample as well. This chain uses TRBV6-5 with TRBJ1-2, with a possible D match to TRBD1 (5 bases). Germline CDR1 is MNHEY and CDR2 is SVGAGI. The ends were cut back, 5 bases at V and 4 bases at J, with 8 bases in the middle. The CDR3 covers 12 residues. The CDR3 sequence is CASSRQGYGYTF. Here the CDR3 DNA reads TGTGCCAGCAGTAGGCAGGGCTATGGCTACACCTTC.

The rearrangement joins TRBV27 to TRBJ1-1, with D possibly matching TRBD1 (5 bases). With 4 bases removed from V and 0 bases from J, the gap between germline ends came to 6 bases. The germline V gene has CDR1 MNHEY and CDR2 SMNVEV (reference sequence). CDR3 length: 13 amino acids. The chain's CDR3 is CASSWDLNTEAFF. For the CDR3, the DNA is TGTGCCAGCAGTTGGGACCTGAACACTGAAGCTTTCTTT.

J is TRBJ1-5 and V is TRBV2; D possibly corresponds to TRBD1 (6 bases). The CDR3 runs to 14 residues. CDR1 SNHLY and CDR2 FYNNEI come from the germline V gene. V lost 4 bases to trimming and J lost 4 bases, with 11 bases between them. The CDR3 is CASSGGGWNQPQHF. In nucleotides, the CDR3 is TGTGCCAGCAGTGGAGGGGGGTGGAATCAGCCCCAGCATTTT. The full variable domain, with the rest looked up from reference TRBV2 and TRBJ1-5, is EPEVTQTPSHQVTQMGQEVILRCVPISNHLYFYWYRQILGQKVEFLVSFYNNEISEKSEIFDDQFSVERPDGSNFTLKIRSTKLEDSAMYFCASSGGGWNQPQHFGDGTRLSIL.

V gene TRBV19 combines with J gene TRBJ2-3, with D perhaps matching TRBD1 (5 bases). The CDR3 has 14 residues. The V end was cut by 3 bases, the J end by 5 bases, with 12 bases between. Germline lookup yields CDR1 LNHDA and CDR2 SQIVND (reference sequence). The DNA for the CDR3 is TGTGCCAGTAGTATGGTGACGGACAAAGATACGCAGTATTTT. As protein: CASSMVTDKDTQYF.

This sequence joins TRBV25-1 and TRBJ2-5, with D uncertain. The CDR3 is 11 residues long. V dropped 4 bases and J dropped 5 bases, with 5 bases sitting between them. CDR1 and CDR2 (germline): MGHDK, SYGVNS. The CDR3 protein is CASSAGETQYF. The CDR3, as DNA: TGTGCCAGCAGTGCCGGGGAGACCCAGTACTTC.

The chain couples TRBV5-5 to TRBJ2-1; D may correspond to TRBD1 or TRBD2 (5 bases each). Germline CDR1 SGHKS, CDR2 YYEKEE (reference sequence). The CDR3 contains 15 residues. Trimming left V 3 bases short and J 5 bases short, with 15 bases between. The DNA for the CDR3 is TGTGCCAGCAGCTCCGTTCGGGGCTTCAACAATGAGCAGTTCTTC. As protein: CASSSVRGFNNEQFF.

This clone was counted a single time. V is TRBV7-7 and J is TRBJ2-5; no clear D. Trimming took 1 base from V and 5 from J, leaving 11 bases between them. The CDR3 has 14 residues. Germline V CDR1 and CDR2: SSHAT, FNYEAQ (reference sequence). CDR3 sequence (DNA): TGTGCCAGCAGCTTAGTGGGGTTTGAGGAGACCCAGTACTTC. Translating gives CASSLVGFEETQYF.

This clone is a singleton in its sample. The genes are TRBV11-2 and TRBJ2-7; 13 bases map to TRBD2. The CDR3 extends over 15 amino acids. The V segment lost 7 bases and the J segment 1 base; nucleotides outside the gene matches: 4. Per the germline V gene, CDR1 is SGHAT and CDR2 is FQNNGV. CDR3 nucleotides: TGTGCCAGCACGTCGGGACTAGCGGGATCCTACGAGCAGTACTTC. Encoded protein: CASTSGLAGSYEQYF. The variable domain in full, completed from reference TRBV11-2 and TRBJ2-7, reads EAGVAQSPRYKIIEKRQSVAFWCNPISGHATLYWYQQILGQGPKLLIQFQNNGVVDDSQLPKDRFSAERLKGVDSTLKIQPAKLEDSAVYLCASTSGLAGSYEQYFGPGTRLTVT.

The rearrangement joins TRBV5-1 to TRBJ2-7; TRBD2 aligns across 7 bases. The CDR3 spans 13 residues. CDR1 and CDR2 from the germline V gene are SGHRS and YFSETQ. V shed 4 bases, J shed 2 bases, and the junction held 3 bases outside the gene matches. CDR3 region: CASSAGTTYEQYF. The CDR3 DNA is TGCGCCAGCAGCGCCGGGACTACCTACGAGCAGTACTTC. Drawing the rest from reference TRBV5-1 and TRBJ2-7, the complete variable domain is KAGVTQTPRYLIKTRGQQVTLSCSPISGHRSVSWYQQTPGQGLQFLFEYFSETQRNKGNFPGRFSGRQFSNSRSEMNVSTLELGDSALYLCASSAGTTYEQYFGPGTRLTVT.

This chain connects TRBV5-1 to TRBJ1-1; no firm D call. With 0 bases removed from V and 4 bases from J, the gap between germline ends came to 13 bases. The CDR3 length is 15 residues. In germline, CDR1 is SGHRS, CDR2 YFSETQ. The CDR3 spells CASSLGPAPSTEAFF. CDR3 DNA sequence: TGCGCCAGCAGCTTGGGGCCCGCCCCGAGCACTGAAGCTTTCTTT.